The 7 T cell receptor beta chains below come from one sample, sequenced in a study of Ad26.COV2.S vaccination and SARS-CoV-2 variants (dated by TCRdb to 2020 to 2022). The treatment or condition label of this sample denotes: about 20 received Ad26.COV2.S at low or high dose, single or two shots; about 5 received placebo; per-sample allocation not given. Repertoires of vaccine and placebo recipients were sequenced from samples taken on day 63 after the first injection. Preparation of the library involved the immunoSEQ multiplex PCR assay. Not all clones reach the TCRdb copy of this immuneACCESS table, which keeps in-frame sequences only. Checked studies attribute under half of the gap to unresolved V genes and leave the rest unexplained. For this sample there are 440,000 or so clones; less than 95% appear just once. Around 4.5% of the sample is in the top ten clones. The specimen comprised peripheral blood, sampled in a trial of Ad26.COV2.S vaccine versus placebo. The receptors here all came from a person aged 18 to 65 who received the Ad26.COV2.S COVID-19 vaccine or a placebo.

The chain recombines TRBV5-8 with TRBJ1-5; D ambiguous. Trimming took off 4 bases at V and 6 bases at J, with 8 bases between the two ends. The germline V gene has CDR1 SGHTS and CDR2 YDEGEE. The CDR3 consists of 12 residues. The CDR3: CASSPAGQPQHF. The CDR3 region has the DNA TGTGCCAGCAGCCCCGCAGGTCAGCCCCAGCATTTT.

A word on this clone: The same CDR3 is also encoded by other DNA sequences in this sample. This chain joins TRBV12-3 or TRBV12-4 and TRBJ2-1, with D possibly called TRBD1 or TRBD2 (5 bases each). V was clipped by 1 base and J by 7 bases, with 5 bases between them. This CDR3 is built from 12 residues. CDR3 DNA sequence: TGTGCCAGCAGTTTAGGGGGGAATGAGCAGTTCTTC. Its translation is CASSLGGNEQFF.

In its sample, this clone was seen once. CDR3 protein: CASSLGGTQYF. DNA of the CDR3: TGTGCCAGCAGCCTAGGGGGTACGCAGTATTTT. V usage is TRBV5-4 and J usage is TRBJ2-3, with D possibly TRBD1 on 6 matching bases. CDR1 and CDR2 (germline): SGHNT, YYREEE (reference sequence). The CDR3 consists of 11 residues. The germline V and J ends were trimmed by 4 bases and 8 bases, with 8 bases remaining between them.

The chain employs TRBV2 and TRBJ2-1; tentative D call: TRBD1 (5 bases). V gave up 6 bases and J gave up 6 bases, with 21 bases separating them. This CDR3 region has 16 residues. Per germline, CDR1 SNHLY and CDR2 FYNNEI. CDR3 nucleotide sequence: TGTGCCAGCAGCCCCCTAGGGGTCTCCGTGGGCAATGAGCAGTTCTTC. Protein product: CASSPLGVSVGNEQFF. Based on the CDR3 plus reference TRBV2 and TRBJ2-1, the full variable domain is EPEVTQTPSHQVTQMGQEVILRCVPISNHLYFYWYRQILGQKVEFLVSFYNNEISEKSEIFDDQFSVERPDGSNFTLKIRSTKLEDSAMYFCASSPLGVSVGNEQFFGPGTRLTVL.

V gene TRBV24-1 combines with J gene TRBJ2-4; the D gene is possibly TRBD1 (5 bases). Trimming took off 3 bases at V and 8 bases at J, with 10 bases between the two ends. Per germline, CDR1 KGHDR and CDR2 SFDVKD. CDR3 length: 13 residues. CDR3 residues: CATSDRQSDIQYF. CDR3 coding DNA: TGTGCCACCAGTGATAGACAGTCAGACATTCAGTACTTC.

Only a few counts were recorded for this clone. This chain links TRBV9 with TRBJ2-5, with 9 bases aligning to TRBD1. V trimming: 4 bases; J trimming: 4 bases; junction bases outside the gene matches: 14. The CDR3 loop spans 17 amino acids. Germline CDR1 is SGDLS and CDR2 is YYNGEE. CDR3 nucleotide sequence: TGTGCCAGCAGCTCCCGGACAGGGGCCCATGGCGCAGAGACCCAGTACTTC. This translates into CASSSRTGAHGAETQYF.

The chain joins TRBV9 to TRBJ2-2, with unresolved D. CDR3 size: 16 residues. In germline, CDR1 is SGDLS, CDR2 YYNGEE. V was cut by 0 bases and J by 0 bases, with 9 bases left in between. The CDR3 reads CASSVVGGTNTGELFF. DNA for the CDR3: TGTGCCAGCAGCGTAGTAGGCGGAACGAACACCGGGGAGCTGTTTTTT.